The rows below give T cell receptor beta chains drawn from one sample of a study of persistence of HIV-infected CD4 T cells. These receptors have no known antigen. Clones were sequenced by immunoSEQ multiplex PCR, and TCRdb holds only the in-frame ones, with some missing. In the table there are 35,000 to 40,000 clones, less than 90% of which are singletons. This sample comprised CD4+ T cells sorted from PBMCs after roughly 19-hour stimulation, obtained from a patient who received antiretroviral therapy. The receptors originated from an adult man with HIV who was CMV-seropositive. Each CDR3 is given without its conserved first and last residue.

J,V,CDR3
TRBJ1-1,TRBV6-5,ASSPWTGRNTEAF
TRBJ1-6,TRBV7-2,ASSPLRGINSPLH
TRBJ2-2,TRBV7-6,ASTMTSAQPGELF
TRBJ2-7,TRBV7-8,ASSSARGGYYEQY
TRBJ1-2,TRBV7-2,ASSLAAFYGYT
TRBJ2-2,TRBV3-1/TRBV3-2,ATERGGPTGELF
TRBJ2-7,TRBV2,ASSGQDRGYEQY
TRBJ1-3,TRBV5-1,ASSLGQGRTGNTIY
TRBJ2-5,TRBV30,AWSRVGETQY
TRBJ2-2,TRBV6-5,ASTLGLAYGGELF
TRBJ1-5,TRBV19,ASSMLPQGLGNQPQH
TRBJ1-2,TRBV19,ASSSSSQAGTGGAGYGYT
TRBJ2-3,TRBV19,ASRVGGRGSTDTQY
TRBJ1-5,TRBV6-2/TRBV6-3,ASSGVSGGNQPQH
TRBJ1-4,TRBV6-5,ASRNDRGSGEKLF
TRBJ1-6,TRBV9,ASSLGLWNSPLH
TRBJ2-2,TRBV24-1,ATRSGGGGSKNTGELF
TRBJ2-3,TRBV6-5,ASSLGRGTDTQY
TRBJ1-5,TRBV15,ATSRDPGNQPQH
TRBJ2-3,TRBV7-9,ASSLIKSGGRTDTQY
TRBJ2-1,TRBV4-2,ASSLKGTSGGAKDYNEQF
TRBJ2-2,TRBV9,ASSVGGSGYTGELF
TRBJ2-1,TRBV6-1,ASSWNQNNEQF
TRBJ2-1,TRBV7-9,ASTSRGLIYNEQF
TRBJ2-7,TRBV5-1,ASSLYHRSYEQY